The T cell receptor (beta chain) described here comes from a study of CD4 and CD8 cells across lung adenocarcinoma regions. Trimming stripped 1 base from V and 3 bases from J, with 12 bases between. This CDR3 contains 15 residues. Germline V CDR1 and CDR2: MNHNS, SASEGT. TCRdb processed the PCR reads anew with MiXCR; each CDR3 protein has one entry. Found here are around 18,000 distinct CDR3 sequences, roughly 51% of them singletons; the top ten hold about three fifths. The sequence came from a female donor with lung adenocarcinoma. The CD4 and CD8 labels of this study may be unreliable. Source material: CD8+ T cells from the center of a lung tumor. V usage is TRBV6-1 and J usage is TRBJ1-2, with D possibly matching TRBD1 (6 bases). For the CDR3, the DNA is TGTGCCAGCAGTGAAGACAGGGTAGGGGACTATGGCTACACCTTC. The encoded protein is CASSEDRVGDYGYTF.